This TCR beta chain was sequenced for a study of T cells after yellow fever vaccination. TCRdb re-called the 5' RACE reads through MiXCR, storing one row per CDR3 protein. The repertoire has about 630,000 distinct CDR3 sequences, 12% of them found once; the top ten carry just under 15%. The receptor was isolated from a man younger than 40 who received the YFV17D yellow fever vaccine. The sample consisted of PBMCs, taken on the day of the yellow fever booster vaccination.

The chain's CDR3 is CASSKGCDRAKGEQFF. The CDR3 bases are TGTGCCAGCAGCAAAGGGTGCGACAGGGCCAAGGGGGAGCAGTTCTTC. V is TRBV21-1 and J is TRBJ2-1; TRBD1 was called by the table and not checked on the DNA. TRBV21-1 is described as a pseudogene. The CDR3 has 16 residues.